This entry concerns a single T cell receptor beta chain. This sample was included in a study of blood T cell repertoires in COVID-19. Study background: The United States, Italy and Spain provided the acute and convalescent COVID-19 samples. Sources were T cells, B-cell-depleted T cells, or PBMCs; the material itself was cDNA or gDNA.

Per the study methods: Reference gene primer amplification gave nucleated cell count estimates. TCRdb's copy holds only in-frame clones and misses some; the assay was immunoSEQ multiplex PCR. That table supplies the V and J calls and clone size; D and trimming were determined from the DNA. The data show approximately 40,000 clones, about 86% seen once. The CDR3 is 14 residues long. Trimming took 0 bases from V and 10 from J; bases not matched to a gene: 5. CDR1 is SGHNT and CDR2 is YYREEE in the germline V gene (reference sequence). The chain joins TRBV5-4 to TRBJ1-4; 8 bases match TRBD1. Sequencing input: peripheral blood. This clonotype was obtained from a human donor in a cohort sampled during active COVID-19. The CDR3 DNA follows: TGTGCCAGCAGCTTGGCGGGACAGGCGGTAAAACTGTTTTTT. It specifies CASSLAGQAVKLFF.